This passage covers 17 T cell receptor beta chains from one sample sequenced in a study of blood T cell repertoires in COVID-19. The assay was immunoSEQ multiplex PCR, and TCRdb's table has in-frame clones only and misses some. There are around 240,000 clones in the sample; around 84% occur only once, and about 1% lies in the top ten. Sequencing was performed on peripheral blood. These receptors were obtained from a man aged 35 to 55 with acute or convalescent COVID-19.

This sequence joins TRBV5-1 and TRBJ1-1; D might be TRBD1 (5 bases). CDR1 and CDR2 (germline): SGHRS, YFSETQ. The CDR3 sequence is 14 residues long. Deletions cut 4 bases from V and 4 bases from J, with 14 bases between. The CDR3 DNA sequence: TGCGCCAGCAGCGCCCGCGCACAGGTCACTGAAGCTTTCTTT. Amino acids: CASSARAQVTEAFF.

This chain joins TRBV6-1 and TRBJ1-2; no clear D. Germline CDR1 reads MNHNS; CDR2 reads SASEGT. The CDR3 sequence is 13 residues long. V was shortened by 2 bases and J by 5 bases, with 9 bases between the two germline ends. The CDR3 region has the DNA TGTGCCAGCAGTGAATTAGACGGGTATGGCTACACCTTC. This codes for CASSELDGYGYTF.

This clone was recorded once. This chain links TRBV4-2 with TRBJ1-3, with D unclear. The CDR3 runs 17 residues. Trimming took 0 bases from V and 0 from J, leaving 12 bases between them. Germline CDR1 LGHNA, CDR2 YNFKEQ. The CDR3 DNA sequence: TGTGCCAGCAGCCAAGATCTCCTGATACACTCTGGAAACACCATATATTTT. This gives the protein CASSQDLLIHSGNTIYF.

This clone was counted a single time. Written as DNA, the CDR3 is TGTGCCAGCAGTTTAGGCGGGGGGCCCTCCTACGAGCAGTACTTC. It specifies CASSLGGGPSYEQYF. The chain recombines TRBV27 with TRBJ2-7; the match to TRBD2 covers 8 bases. Germline CDR1 and CDR2: MNHEY and SMNVEV (reference sequence). The CDR3 is made up of 15 amino acids. V lost 2 bases and J lost 0; bases outside the gene matches: 3.

This clone was counted a few times. The CDR3: CASSSRGSSSGNTIYF. In DNA, the CDR3 is TGTGCCAGCAGCTCGAGGGGGAGCTCCTCTGGAAACACCATATATTTT. The V and J genes are TRBV7-2 and TRBJ1-3; weak D call: TRBD1 (6 bases). The germline V and J ends were trimmed by 4 bases and 0 bases, with 13 bases remaining between them. Per the germline V gene, CDR1 is SGHTA and CDR2 is FQGNSA. The CDR3 totals 16 residues.

The chain is built from TRBV7-8 and TRBJ2-7, with TRBD2 matching over 9 bases. The germline V gene encodes CDR1 SGHVS and CDR2 FQNEAQ. The CDR3 contains 14 residues. V was clipped by 4 bases and J by 5 bases; unmatched bases: 6. The CDR3 spells CASSYSGGLNEQYF. The CDR3 region has the DNA TGTGCCAGCAGCTATAGCGGGGGTTTGAACGAGCAGTACTTC.

The V gene is TRBV27, the J gene TRBJ1-2, with 10 bases aligning to TRBD1. V trimming: 5 bases; J trimming: 8 bases; junction bases outside the gene matches: 8. The CDR3 runs 14 residues. Germline loops: CDR1 MNHEY, CDR2 SMNVEV (reference sequence). The CDR3 DNA is TGTGCCAGCAGTACCCGACAGGGGGCGAAAGGCTACACCTTC. It encodes CASSTRQGAKGYTF.

The V and J genes are TRBV7-2 and TRBJ2-1; 10 bases fit TRBD1. In germline, CDR1 is SGHTA, CDR2 FQGNSA. CDR3 length: 16 residues. J gave up 7 bases and V 4 bases, and 10 bases lay outside the gene matches. DNA for the CDR3: TGTGCCAGCAGCTCCTCCGGGACAGGGGCGGGTAATGAGCAGTTCTTC. Translating gives CASSSSGTGAGNEQFF. Variable domain in full (rest from reference TRBV7-2 and TRBJ2-1): GAGVSQSPSNKVTEKGKDVELRCDPISGHTALYWYRQSLGQGLEFLIYFQGNSAPDKSGLPSDRFSAERTGGSVSTLTIQRTQQEDSAVYLCASSSSGTGAGNEQFFGPGTRLTVL.

The rearrangement links TRBV28 to TRBJ2-3; TRBD2 might be the D (5 bases). V was shortened by 5 bases and J by 0 bases, with 12 bases between the two germline ends. This CDR3 is 15 amino acids long. Germline V gene sequence: CDR1 MDHEN, CDR2 SYDVKM. CDR3: CASSGPGISTDTQYF. CDR3 nucleotides: TGTGCCAGCAGTGGCCCGGGAATAAGCACAGATACGCAGTATTTT.

This rearrangement joins TRBV30 to TRBJ1-6; 7 bases align to TRBD1. This CDR3 is 16 amino acids long. V dropped 1 base and J dropped 6; count of bases not matched to a gene: 9. The V gene's germline CDR1 is GTSNPN and CDR2 SVGIG (reference sequence). As DNA, the CDR3 is TGTGCCTGGAGTGCCCCACTGACAGGGCGTAATTCACCCCTCCACTTT. This sequence encodes CAWSAPLTGRNSPLHF.

The rearrangement joins TRBV7-8 to TRBJ2-7; D possibly corresponds to TRBD2 (5 bases). Looked up from germline, CDR1 is SGHVS and CDR2 is FQNEAQ. The CDR3 loop spans 14 amino acids. Trimming shortened V by 1 base and J by 0 bases, and 7 bases separated the two germline ends. The CDR3 is CASSLGGLSYEQYF. CDR3 DNA sequence: TGTGCCAGCAGCTTAGGCGGACTCTCCTACGAGCAGTACTTC.

This clone appeared a few times. V and J are TRBV5-4 and TRBJ2-6; possible D gene TRBD1, 6 bases. CDR1 is SGHNT, CDR2 YYREEE, per germline (reference sequence). This CDR3 is 16 amino acids long. V was pared by 4 bases and J by 0 bases, with 11 bases between. The chain's CDR3 is CASSTRTVSGANVLTF. The CDR3 bases are TGTGCCAGCAGCACCCGGACAGTCTCTGGGGCCAACGTCCTGACTTTC.

V and J are TRBV10-3 and TRBJ1-1; tentative D call: TRBD1 (6 bases). Germline CDR1 reads ENHRY; CDR2 reads SYGVKD. The CDR3 has 13 amino acids. The V end was cut by 0 bases, the J end by 10 bases, with 12 bases between. The CDR3 nucleotides are TGTGCCATCAGTGAGTCGGTGGGCAGGGGAGCTTTCTTT. Protein: CAISESVGRGAFF.

The chain uses TRBV27 and TRBJ2-7, with 10 bases identical to TRBD1. The germline CDR1 and CDR2 sequences are MNHEY and SMNVEV (reference sequence). The CDR3 is made up of 13 amino acids. The junction had 2 bases not matched to a gene; V was cut back by 4 bases and J by 5 bases. The CDR3 loop reads CASSSTGGNEQYF. In nucleotides, the CDR3 is TGTGCCAGCAGTTCGACAGGGGGCAACGAGCAGTACTTC.

V is TRBV6-5 and J is TRBJ2-2; D not certain. Between the trimmed V and J ends, which lost 1 base and 2 bases, there was a span of 8 bases. Germline assignment: CDR1 MNHEY and CDR2 SVGAGI. This CDR3 is built from 15 residues. The CDR3 sequence: CASSYFRKNTGELFF. CDR3 nucleotide sequence: TGTGCCAGCAGTTACTTCAGGAAAAACACCGGGGAGCTGTTTTTT.

This clone was seen only a few times. The chain couples TRBV10-3 to TRBJ1-4; D is unresolved. V lost 6 bases to trimming and J lost 0 bases, with 11 bases between them. Germline CDR1 ENHRY, CDR2 SYGVKD. The CDR3 length is 15 residues. This CDR3 reads CAISPGEATNEKLFF. DNA of the CDR3: TGTGCCATCAGCCCCGGGGAGGCAACTAATGAAAAACTGTTTTTT.

The chain employs TRBV9 and TRBJ2-4; tentative D call: TRBD2 (5 bases). Germline CDR1 reads SGDLS; CDR2 reads YYNGEE. The CDR3 contains 14 residues. Trimming cost V 4 bases and J 5 bases, with 13 bases left between them. The CDR3 sequence: CASSLGGLENIQYF. The CDR3 bases are TGTGCCAGCAGCCTTGGCGGACTTGAAAACATTCAGTACTTC.